The rows below give T cell receptor beta chains drawn from one sample of a study of shared clonotypes between healthy human individuals. Here immunoSEQ multiplex PCR was the method, and the copy in TCRdb shows in-frame clones only, minus some. This sample has more than 500,000 clones, with about 96% found just once. Sequenced: naive CD4+ T cells sorted from blood. Receptors were obtained from a woman aged 25-40 years in good health. CDR3s include the opening cysteine and the closing phenylalanine or tryptophan. The D gene is left open where the match is weak. Where a row states a size, it is once, few, many or the class of an expanded clone; other rows omit it.

v_gene,j_gene,abundance,d_gene,CDR3aa,CDR3nt
TRBV6-1,TRBJ2-3,NA,NA,CASSPGRTDTQYF,TGTGCCAGCAGCCCAGGCCGCACAGATACGCAGTATTTT
TRBV6-5,TRBJ1-3,NA,NA,CASSYSLSSGNTIYF,TGTGCCAGCAGTTACTCATTGTCCTCTGGAAACACCATATATTTT
TRBV10-3,TRBJ1-5,NA,TRBD1,CAISERGTGDQPQHF,TGTGCCATCAGTGAGAGGGGGACAGGAGATCAGCCCCAGCATTTT
TRBV6-5,TRBJ2-7,NA,NA,CASSYSRTVGYEQYF,TGTGCCAGCAGTTACTCACGGACAGTAGGCTACGAGCAGTACTTC
TRBV6-6,TRBJ1-1,NA,NA,CASTYGWQNTEAFF,TGTGCCAGCACCTACGGGTGGCAGAACACTGAAGCTTTCTTT
TRBV27,TRBJ2-5,NA,TRBD2,CASSFERGGRAGAQETQYF,TGTGCCAGCAGTTTCGAGCGGGGGGGCCGAGCGGGGGCCCAAGAGACCCAGTACTTC
TRBV18,TRBJ2-5,NA,NA,CASSAGTLPETQYF,TGTGCCAGCTCAGCCGGGACTCTGCCAGAGACCCAGTACTTC
TRBV18,TRBJ2-3,NA,NA,CASSPTAGTDTQYF,TGTGCCAGCTCACCGACAGCAGGCACAGATACGCAGTATTTT
TRBV4-1,TRBJ2-1,NA,TRBD2,CASSQAGAGVPNEQFF,TGCGCCAGCAGCCAAGCTGGAGCGGGAGTCCCGAATGAGCAGTTCTTC
TRBV19,TRBJ2-5,NA,TRBD2,CASSSSGRPGGETQYF,TGTGCCAGTAGTTCCAGCGGGAGGCCGGGGGGAGAGACCCAGTACTTC
TRBV30,TRBJ1-5,few,NA,CAWSVPQLSNQPQHF,TGTGCCTGGAGTGTGCCTCAGCTTAGCAATCAGCCCCAGCATTTT
TRBV2,TRBJ2-3,NA,NA,CASSELLYTQYF,TGTGCCAGCAGTGAACTTCTTTATACGCAGTATTTT
TRBV19,TRBJ1-4,NA,TRBD1,CASTPLSGTGGEKLFF,TGTGCCAGTACTCCGCTGTCCGGGACAGGCGGGGAAAAACTGTTTTTT
TRBV5-1,TRBJ2-7,once,NA,CASSVRVSYEQYF,TGCGCCAGCAGCGTCAGGGTCTCCTACGAGCAGTACTTC
TRBV28,TRBJ2-3,NA,NA,CASDPGVSDTQYF,TGTGCCAGTGACCCGGGCGTTTCAGATACGCAGTATTTT
TRBV9,TRBJ2-5,NA,NA,CASSARLAIETQYF,TGTGCCAGCAGCGCCCGACTCGCCATTGAGACCCAGTACTTC
TRBV19,TRBJ2-7,NA,NA,CASRGDFSYEQYF,TGTGCCAGTAGAGGGGACTTTTCCTACGAGCAGTACTTC
TRBV19,TRBJ2-3,NA,TRBD1,CASSTGTGRGYSTDTQYF,TGTGCCAGTAGTACCGGGACAGGGAGGGGCTATAGCACAGATACGCAGTATTTT
TRBV6-1,TRBJ2-3,NA,TRBD2,CASSEGLAGASDTQYF,TGTGCCAGCAGTGAAGGACTAGCGGGAGCCTCAGATACGCAGTATTTT
TRBV30,TRBJ2-2,NA,NA,CAWSVLAAANTGELFF,TGTGCCTGGAGTGTACTCGCGGCTGCAAACACCGGGGAGCTGTTTTTT
TRBV28,TRBJ2-5,NA,TRBD2,CASRLSGAQETQYF,TGTGCCAGCAGGCTAAGCGGGGCGCAAGAGACCCAGTACTTC
TRBV27,TRBJ1-1,NA,NA,CASRPTGIDTEAFF,TGTGCCAGCAGACCAACAGGGATAGACACTGAAGCTTTCTTT
TRBV18,TRBJ2-7,NA,TRBD1,CASSDTGALNEQYF,TGTGCCAGCTCAGACACAGGGGCCTTAAACGAGCAGTACTTC
TRBV13,TRBJ2-7,NA,TRBD2,CASSSLWGLAAYEQYF,TGTGCCAGCAGCTCCCTCTGGGGACTAGCAGCATACGAGCAGTACTTC
TRBV7-2,TRBJ2-2,NA,NA,CASSSGAGRTGELFF,TGTGCCAGCAGCTCAGGGGCAGGGAGGACCGGGGAGCTGTTTTTT
TRBV7-9,TRBJ1-2,NA,TRBD1,CASSLDGRGRRVYGYTF,TGTGCCAGCAGCTTAGATGGCAGGGGGAGAAGGGTCTATGGCTACACCTTC
TRBV7-9,TRBJ1-2,few,TRBD1,CASSSQTGDRQGYTF,TGTGCCAGCAGCTCCCAGACAGGGGATCGACAAGGCTACACCTTC
TRBV11-2,TRBJ1-4,NA,NA,CASSLEVQNEKLFF,TGTGCCAGCAGCTTAGAGGTACAGAATGAAAAACTGTTTTTT
TRBV7-6,TRBJ2-5,NA,TRBD1,CASSLLGTAKSLETQYF,TGTGCCAGCAGTCTCCTGGGGACAGCCAAGTCCCTGGAGACCCAGTACTTC
TRBV29-1,TRBJ1-1,NA,TRBD1,CSVERTGRLTEAFF,TGCAGCGTTGAACGGACAGGCCGGCTCACTGAAGCTTTCTTT
TRBV29-1,TRBJ2-7,NA,TRBD1,CSAGTGIYEQYF,TGCAGCGCTGGGACAGGCATCTACGAGCAGTACTTC
TRBV6-6,TRBJ1-5,NA,NA,CASSRETGYSNQPQHF,TGTGCCAGCAGTCGGGAGACAGGCTATAGCAATCAGCCCCAGCATTTT
TRBV2,TRBJ2-7,once,TRBD2,CASSVEREQFEQYF,TGTGCCAGCAGTGTGGAGCGGGAGCAATTCGAGCAGTACTTC
TRBV16,TRBJ1-3,NA,NA,CASSQFPVSSGNTIYF,TGTGCCAGCAGCCAATTTCCAGTGAGCTCTGGAAACACCATATATTTT
TRBV7-8,TRBJ1-4,NA,NA,CASSLTGMKGEKLFF,TGTGCCAGCAGCTTAACAGGCATGAAAGGGGAAAAACTGTTTTTT
TRBV7-3,TRBJ1-1,NA,NA,CASSLTGAPYTEAFF,TGTGCCAGCAGCTTAACAGGGGCCCCATACACTGAAGCTTTCTTT
TRBV4-1,TRBJ1-5,NA,TRBD1,CASSQGNRGLDQPQHF,TGCGCCAGCAGCCAGGGCAACAGGGGGTTGGATCAGCCCCAGCATTTT
TRBV28,TRBJ2-7,NA,TRBD2,CATLRLAGVYEQYF,TGTGCCACCTTACGACTAGCGGGAGTTTACGAGCAGTACTTC
TRBV2,TRBJ2-1,NA,NA,CAGSRRYNEQFF,TGTGCCGGGTCTAGACGGTACAATGAGCAGTTCTTC
TRBV28,TRBJ2-7,NA,NA,CASSRTPDTYEQYF,TGTGCCAGCAGTCGGACTCCGGATACCTACGAGCAGTACTTC
TRBV5-1,TRBJ2-2,NA,TRBD2,CASSFDPSGNTGELFF,TGCGCCAGCAGCTTCGATCCTAGCGGAAACACCGGGGAGCTGTTTTTT
TRBV7-7,TRBJ2-3,NA,TRBD2,CASSSLPLSAGSTDTQYF,TGTGCCAGCAGCTCCCTCCCCTTGTCAGCGGGGAGCACAGATACGCAGTATTTT
TRBV5-1,TRBJ2-7,NA,NA,CASSLGTISYEQYF,TGCGCCAGCAGCTTGGGGACAATCTCCTACGAGCAGTACTTC
TRBV28,TRBJ1-5,NA,NA,CASSFLGNQPQHF,TGTGCCAGCAGTTTTTTGGGGAATCAGCCCCAGCATTTT
TRBV5-4,TRBJ1-1,NA,TRBD1,CASSLGQGRTEAFF,TGTGCCAGCAGCCTGGGACAGGGGAGGACTGAAGCTTTCTTT
TRBV6-5,TRBJ1-6,NA,NA,CASSSDRNSPLHF,TGTGCCAGCAGTTCAGACAGAAATTCACCCCTCCACTTT
TRBV6-5,TRBJ1-2,NA,NA,CASSPTGIPNYGYTF,TGTGCCAGCAGTCCCACAGGGATTCCTAACTATGGCTACACCTTC
TRBV18,TRBJ1-1,NA,NA,CASSPGQLNTEAFF,TGTGCCAGCTCACCAGGGCAGCTGAACACTGAAGCTTTCTTT
TRBV4-2,TRBJ2-3,once,NA,CASSQGNQLSTDTQYF,TGTGCCAGCAGCCAAGGCAACCAATTAAGCACAGATACGCAGTATTTT
TRBV18,TRBJ1-1,NA,NA,CASSQSTKGTTEAFF,TGTGCCAGCTCACAAAGTACTAAGGGGACCACTGAAGCTTTCTTT
TRBV7-2,TRBJ2-7,NA,NA,CASTVTPGPSEQYF,TGTGCCAGCACCGTAACACCGGGGCCCTCCGAGCAGTACTTC
TRBV6-1,TRBJ2-3,NA,TRBD2,CASSARLAGGPDTQYF,TGTGCCAGCAGTGCCCGACTAGCGGGAGGGCCAGATACGCAGTATTTT